This T cell receptor (beta chain) was documented in a study of T cells expressing NK-cell markers. General study results and limits: Dominance of the CD3+CD56-NKG2C+ fraction by these clonotypes also held in a handful of donors.

Details on this clonotype: Its antigen is unidentified.

Making the TCR beta cDNA relied on 5'RACE template switching with UMIs. TCRdb processed the 5' RACE reads again and assigns one entry to each CDR3 protein, with no DNA. Its listing shows approximately 170,000 distinct CDR3 sequences. In germline, CDR1 is SGHAT, CDR2 FQNNGV. The CDR3 contains 13 residues. V and J are TRBV11-2 and TRBJ2-7. This TCR was sampled from a man aged 18-69 years in good health. The sample comprised blood T cells: a sorted CD56 or NKG2C T cell subset, CD4+ or CD8+ T cells, or bulk PBMC T cells (not recorded which). This chain's CDR3 is CASSSELVYEQYF. The full variable domain, in which reference TRBV11-2 and TRBJ2-7 provide the parts outside the CDR3, is EAGVAQSPRYKIIEKRQSVAFWCNPISGHATLYWYQQILGQGPKLLIQFQNNGVVDDSQLPKDRFSAERLKGVDSTLKIQPAKLEDSAVYLCASSSELVYEQYFGPGTRLTVT.